These 29 T cell receptor beta chains share one sample of origin, sequenced in a study of long-term antiretroviral therapy in people with HIV. At survey level, the immunoSEQ assay was run in its v3.0 version. The method was immunoSEQ multiplex PCR; TCRdb's version includes in-frame clones alone and lacks a portion of them. The sample contains 20,000 to 25,000 clones, about 85% of which appear only once. Sequenced material: unsorted PBMCs, taken roughly 4 years after starting antiretroviral therapy. These TCRs come from a man between 18 and 35 years old with HIV.

V gene TRBV7-9 combines with J gene TRBJ2-3, with D hard to call. Germline CDR1 reads SEHNR; CDR2 reads FQNEAQ (reference sequence). V lost 1 base, J lost 0 bases, and 14 bases lay in between. This CDR3 contains 17 residues. Here the CDR3 reads CASSLGAQLPSTDTQYF. The CDR3 coding sequence is TGTGCCAGCAGCTTAGGCGCTCAGTTACCTAGCACAGATACGCAGTATTTT.

This clone has just a few counts. The V and J genes are TRBV15 and TRBJ2-6; D call uncertain. CDR3 length equals 16 residues. V dropped 0 bases and J dropped 0 bases, with 6 bases sitting between them. The germline V gene encodes CDR1 LNHNV and CDR2 YYDKDF (reference sequence). The CDR3 bases are TGTGCCACCAGCAGAGATTTGGACTCTGGGGCCAACGTCCTGACTTTC. It codes for CATSRDLDSGANVLTF.

This chain joins TRBV6-5 and TRBJ2-7; 7 positions agree with TRBD2. CDR3 length: 15 amino acids. Trimming cost V 6 bases and J 2 bases; bases outside gene matches: 10. Per the germline V gene, CDR1 is MNHEY and CDR2 is SVGAGI. CDR3: CASSPWASGTYEQYF. The CDR3 bases are TGTGCCAGCAGCCCCTGGGCTAGCGGAACCTACGAGCAGTACTTC.

The rearrangement uses TRBV6-1 and TRBJ2-2, with D uncertain. Germline values: CDR1 MNHNS, CDR2 SASEGT. The CDR3 has 15 amino acids. Between the trimmed V and J ends, which lost 9 bases and 8 bases, there was a span of 22 bases. This CDR3 reads CASILTGSPRGELFF. CDR3 sequence (DNA): TGTGCCAGTATCCTTACGGGTTCTCCTAGAGGGGAGCTGTTTTTT.

In its sample, this clone was seen once. The gene calls are TRBV6-5 and TRBJ1-6, with a weak D call TRBD1 (6 bases). CDR1 and CDR2 from the germline V gene are MNHEY and SVGAGI. Trimming cost V 7 bases and J 6 bases, with 16 bases left between them. The CDR3 runs to 15 residues. The CDR3 nucleotides read TGTGCCAGCACCTACCAGGGGATAGGTAATTCACCCCTCCACTTT. It specifies CASTYQGIGNSPLHF.

CDR3 loop: CASSLEILGNSPLHF. CDR3 nucleotides: TGTGCCAGCAGCTTAGAGATTTTAGGGAATTCACCCCTCCACTTT. The chain carries TRBV7-8 and TRBJ1-6; D call uncertain. CDR1 and CDR2 from the germline V gene are SGHVS and FQNEAQ. This CDR3 comprises 15 residues. Trimming took 1 base from V and 7 from J, leaving 11 bases between them. Based on the CDR3 plus reference TRBV7-8 and TRBJ1-6, the full variable domain is GAGVSQSPRYKVAKRGQDVALRCDPISGHVSLFWYQQALGQGPEFLTYFQNEAQLDKSGLPSDRFFAERPEGSVSTLKIQRTQQEDSAVYLCASSLEILGNSPLHFGNGTRLTVT.

This clone was detected only once. The chain joins TRBV9 to TRBJ2-2, with D uncertain. Deletions cut 3 bases from V and 3 bases from J, with 9 bases between. Germline V lookup: CDR1 SGDLS, CDR2 YYNGEE. The CDR3 length is 14 residues. CDR3 DNA: TGTGCCAGCAGCGAGACCGCCCACACCGGGGAGCTGTTTTTT. Its translation is CASSETAHTGELFF.

The chain employs TRBV27 and TRBJ2-7; 12 bases map to TRBD1. J lost 4 bases, V lost 6 bases, and 7 bases had no gene match. Germline V lookup: CDR1 MNHEY, CDR2 SMNVEV (reference sequence). The CDR3 totals 15 residues. In nucleotides, the CDR3 is TGTGCCAGCAGGACCGGGACAGGGGGCAGATACGAGCAGTACTTC. Its translation is CASRTGTGGRYEQYF.

The chain uses TRBV7-2 and TRBJ2-3; possible D gene TRBD2, 7 bases. Germline V lookup: CDR1 SGHTA, CDR2 FQGNSA. V was clipped by 5 bases and J by 1 base, with 25 bases between them. The CDR3 runs 19 residues. CDR3 sequence reads: CASSLLGAGGPTRTDTQYF. Written as DNA, the CDR3 is TGTGCCAGCAGCCTACTAGGGGCCGGGGGGCCCACCCGCACAGATACGCAGTATTTT.

The V call is TRBV4-1, the J call TRBJ1-2; 11 nucleotides agree with TRBD1. Germline V gives CDR1 MGHRA, CDR2 YSYEKL. The J segment lost 4 bases and the V segment lost 0 bases, leaving 1 base of the junction unmatched. CDR3 length: 15 residues. The CDR3 DNA follows: TGCGCCAGCAGCCAAGAAGGGACAGGGGGCTATGGCTACACCTTC. This sequence encodes CASSQEGTGGYGYTF.

The genes are TRBV5-6 and TRBJ1-1; D is unclear. Between the trimmed V and J ends, which lost 2 bases and 1 base, there was a span of 15 bases. There are 16 residues in the CDR3. CDR1 is SGHDT, CDR2 YYEEEE, per germline. CDR3 amino acids: CASSLFYSFANTEAFF. The DNA of the CDR3 is TGTGCCAGCAGCTTATTTTACTCGTTTGCGAACACTGAAGCTTTCTTT.

The CDR3 DNA reads as TGCGCCAGCAGCTTCACCTTAGCGGGGGGGTACAATGAGCAGTTCTTC. Encoded protein: CASSFTLAGGYNEQFF. The V and J genes are TRBV5-1 and TRBJ2-1; TRBD2 matches at 11 bases. The CDR3 totals 16 residues. CDR1 and CDR2 (germline): SGHRS, YFSETQ. Trimming removed 2 bases from V and 4 bases from J; junction bases left unmatched: 5.

This chain joins TRBV7-2 and TRBJ2-1; TRBD1 agrees at 8 bases. Germline V CDR1 and CDR2: SGHTA, FQGNSA. J was trimmed by 6 bases and V by 5 bases; bases with no gene match: 9. The CDR3 is 15 amino acids. CDR3 in DNA: TGTGCCAGCAGCCTATTTTCGGACAGGGCCAATGAGCAGTTCTTC. Its translation is CASSLFSDRANEQFF.

The gene calls are TRBV28 and TRBJ1-1; D is ambiguous. The V and J ends lost 7 bases and 4 bases respectively, with 7 bases between them. Germline V gene sequence: CDR1 MDHEN, CDR2 SYDVKM. This CDR3 has 11 residues. DNA for the CDR3: TGTGCCAGCAACAGCGGCACTGAAGCTTTCTTT. This sequence encodes CASNSGTEAFF.

This chain joins TRBV10-3 and TRBJ2-1, with 7 bases aligning to TRBD2. The CDR3 has 14 residues. CDR1 is ENHRY and CDR2 is SYGVKD in the germline V gene. V shed 11 bases and J 3 bases; nucleotides not matched to a gene: 10. The CDR3 sequence: CAARGSGDYNEQFF. The CDR3 DNA sequence: TGTGCCGCCCGGGGCAGCGGGGACTACAATGAGCAGTTCTTC.

A single count supports this clone. The chain combines TRBV5-1 with TRBJ2-1, with D possibly being TRBD2 (5 bases). This CDR3 contains 15 residues. Germline CDR1 and CDR2: SGHRS and YFSETQ. Trimming pared 0 bases from V and 6 bases from J, leaving 13 bases between. DNA of the CDR3: TGCGCCAGCAGCTTGGCCGGAGGAGACGCCAATGAGCAGTTCTTC. Amino acid sequence: CASSLAGGDANEQFF.

The rearrangement links TRBV11-2 to TRBJ2-7; D is ambiguous. The germline gives CDR1 SGHAT, CDR2 FQNNGV. V was clipped by 1 base and J by 13 bases, with 14 bases between them. CDR3 length equals 12 residues. CDR3 in amino acids: CASSLVLGRLYV. The DNA of the CDR3 is TGTGCCAGCAGCTTAGTTCTTGGACGGCTCTACGTC.

The V and J genes are TRBV11-1 and TRBJ2-1; D may correspond to TRBD1 or TRBD2 (5 bases each). Trimming removed 1 base at V and 4 bases at J, with 11 bases between. Germline CDR1 and CDR2: SGHAT and FQDESV (reference sequence). The CDR3 runs to 15 residues. The CDR3 sequence is CASSLVGDRYNEQFF. CDR3 DNA sequence: TGTGCCAGCAGCTTAGTGGGGGACCGATACAATGAGCAGTTCTTC.

This chain connects TRBV6-5 to TRBJ2-6; no clear D. CDR1 is MNHEY, CDR2 SVGAGI, per germline. The CDR3 covers 15 residues. Trimming removed 0 bases from V and 3 bases from J, with 6 bases in between. The CDR3 reads CASSYSGSGANVLTF. The CDR3 DNA is TGTGCCAGCAGTTACTCGGGAAGTGGGGCCAACGTCCTGACTTTC.

The V call is TRBV7-9, the J call TRBJ1-4, with 11 bases that match TRBD1. V was clipped by 5 bases and J by 8 bases; unmatched bases: 7. This CDR3 region has 15 residues. Per the germline V gene, CDR1 is SEHNR and CDR2 is FQNEAQ (reference sequence). CDR3 sequence reads: CASSIERTGGEKLFF. The DNA of the CDR3 is TGTGCCAGCAGCATCGAGAGGACAGGGGGCGAAAAACTGTTTTTT.

The genes are TRBV7-3 and TRBJ1-6; D is unclear. The CDR3 spans 14 residues. Deletions cut 6 bases from V and 7 bases from J, with 13 bases between. Germline CDR1 reads SGHTA; CDR2 reads FQGTGA. The CDR3 bases are TGTGCCAGCAGTCAAGGGTTGAGGAATTCACCCCTCCACTTT. This sequence encodes CASSQGLRNSPLHF.

The chain is built from TRBV15 and TRBJ2-1; 12 bases map to TRBD2. Germline V gene sequence: CDR1 LNHNV, CDR2 YYDKDF (reference sequence). The CDR3 has 15 amino acids. The J segment lost 12 bases and the V segment lost 0 bases, leaving 6 bases of the junction unmatched. The CDR3, as DNA: TGTGCCACCAGCAGAGATCCGCTAGCGGGGGGGATGCAGTTCTTC. It specifies CATSRDPLAGGMQFF.

This chain joins TRBV5-1 and TRBJ1-3; 8 bases fit TRBD1. CDR3 length: 15 residues. Unmatched junction bases numbered 5, after V lost 6 bases and J lost 0 bases. Germline CDR1 and CDR2: SGHRS and YFSETQ. Here the CDR3 DNA reads TGCGCCAGCACCCGACAGGGGTTCTCTGGAAACACCATATATTTT. Amino acids: CASTRQGFSGNTIYF.

This chain links TRBV6-1 with TRBJ1-2, with 7 positions matching TRBD1. The CDR3 has 15 amino acids. V was pared by 2 bases and J by 6 bases, with 9 bases of the junction left unmatched. CDR1 MNHNS and CDR2 SASEGT come from the germline V gene. The CDR3 sequence: CASSEIDSRGHGYTF. CDR3 nucleotides: TGTGCCAGCAGTGAAATCGATTCGAGGGGGCATGGCTACACCTTC.

This clone appeared a single time. The chain combines TRBV11-2 with TRBJ2-1; 7 bases align to TRBD2. V shed 5 bases and J 0 bases; nucleotides not matched to a gene: 10. Germline-derived CDR1 and CDR2 are SGHAT and FQNNGV. This CDR3 is built from 17 residues. The CDR3 sequence is CASSPLLGGSSYNEQFF. Written as DNA, the CDR3 is TGTGCCAGCAGCCCTCTCCTCGGCGGGAGCTCCTACAATGAGCAGTTCTTC.

Comment on this clone: Germline and junction disagree at one end, which may indicate a read error. The rearrangement joins TRBV15 to TRBJ2-2, with D perhaps being TRBD1 or TRBD2 (5 bases each). Germline CDR1 and CDR2: LNHNV and YYDKDF (reference sequence). The CDR3 consists of 15 residues. In nucleotides, the CDR3 is TGTGCCACCAGCTCGGGGACCGTGAACGCCGGGGAGCTGTTTTTT. It yields the protein CATSSGTVNAGELFF. Together with reference TRBV15 and TRBJ2-2, the CDR3 gives the full variable domain: DAMVIQNPRYQVTQFGKPVTLSCSQTLNHNVMYWYQQKSSQAPKLLFHYYDKDFNNEADTPDNFQSRRPNTSFCFLDIRSPGLGDTAMYLCATSSGTVNAGELFFGEGSRLTVL.

Only one count was recorded for this clone. The chain links TRBV10-2 to TRBJ2-3, with 13 bases that match TRBD2. CDR1 and CDR2 from the germline V gene are WSHSY and SAAADI. The V and J ends lost 6 bases and 3 bases, in that order; junction bases with no gene match: 12. The CDR3 covers 18 residues. As DNA, the CDR3 is TGCGCCAGCAGCTCCGGGACTAGCGGGGCCCCAGGAACAGATACGCAGTATTTT. Protein product: CASSSGTSGAPGTDTQYF.

The genes are TRBV27 and TRBJ1-2; D not certain. Germline assignment: CDR1 MNHEY and CDR2 SMNVEV (reference sequence). V lost 8 bases and J lost 5, with 9 bases in between. CDR3 length: 11 amino acids. The CDR3 loop is CASWGGYGYTF. For the CDR3, the DNA is TGTGCCAGCTGGGGAGGATATGGCTACACCTTC.

CDR3 amino acids: CASSPTATINEQFF. CDR3 nucleotide sequence: TGTGCCAGCTCGCCCACCGCGACTATAAATGAGCAGTTCTTC. The chain recombines TRBV18 with TRBJ2-1; weak D call: TRBD2 (5 bases). CDR3 size: 14 residues. V lost 6 bases and J lost 7, with 16 bases in between. Germline V gene lookup returns CDR1 KGHSH and CDR2 LQKENI.